The following is a T cell receptor beta chain sequence with its context. The sample is drawn from a study of T cell repertoires in cytomegalovirus infection. This CDR3 comprises 12 residues. Germline CDR1 is SQVTM and CDR2 is ANQGSEA. With 1 base removed from V and 7 bases from J, the gap between germline ends came to 7 bases. TCRdb re-derived calls from the reads in MiXCR, one entry per CDR3 protein. The table records roughly 230,000 distinct CDR3 sequences, 9% to 15% of them present only once. This TCR was recovered from a human donor in good health (CMV status not recorded). Some clones in this sample may be carry-over from other donors' samples. The chain combines TRBV29-1 with TRBJ2-2; D remains ambiguous. Sequenced: PBMCs. CDR3 in DNA: TGCAGCGTTGAAGGGGGTCTCGGGGAGCTGTTTTTT. Its protein is CSVEGGLGELFF.